These 17 T cell receptor beta chains originate from one sample sequenced in a study of CD8+ T cells in alopecia areata. Isolated RNA was reverse transcribed into cDNA used as the sequencing template. Sequencing used immunoSEQ multiplex PCR; TCRdb keeps in-frame clones, though not all of them. The sample gives about 100,000 clones, approximately 50% of which show up once; 20% to 25% is in the top ten. Sequencing used NKG2D-low CD8+ T cells sorted from blood. All receptors come from a human donor with alopecia areata.

The V call is TRBV7-8, the J call TRBJ2-7; 7 bases are shared with TRBD2. The germline gives CDR1 SGHVS, CDR2 FQNEAQ. The CDR3 is made up of 16 amino acids. Germline trimming cut 5 bases from V and 0 bases from J; bases unmatched to any gene: 10. CDR3 coding DNA: TGTGCCAGCAGCAAGAGGCGGGAGCTCAGCTCCTACGAGCAGTACTTC. Amino acids: CASSKRRELSSYEQYF.

The rearrangement links TRBV27 to TRBJ2-1, with 10 bases that match TRBD1. The CDR3 loop spans 15 amino acids. CDR1 is MNHEY and CDR2 is SMNVEV in the germline V gene (reference sequence). Trimming took 5 bases from V and 2 from J; bases not matched to a gene: 3. CDR3 in DNA: TGTGCCAGCAGTCTCGGGACAGGGGCCTACAATGAGCAGTTCTTC. It yields the protein CASSLGTGAYNEQFF.

The V and J genes are TRBV5-4 and TRBJ2-2; D perhaps matches TRBD1 (5 bases). Germline CDR1 and CDR2: SGHNT and YYREEE (reference sequence). The CDR3 consists of 16 residues. Trimming removed 4 bases from V and 6 bases from J, with 19 bases in between. The CDR3 loop reads CASSASRAWLAGELFF. DNA for the CDR3: TGTGCCAGCAGCGCCTCCAGGGCTTGGCTTGCCGGGGAGCTGTTTTTT.

Only a few counts were recorded for this clone. The chain joins TRBV7-9 to TRBJ2-3; D is possibly TRBD1 (6 bases). The CDR3 extends over 13 amino acids. The V gene's germline CDR1 is SEHNR and CDR2 FQNEAQ (reference sequence). V lost 8 bases and J lost 1, with 10 bases in between. CDR3 region: CASLQGGTDTQYF. Here the CDR3 DNA reads TGTGCCAGCTTACAGGGTGGCACAGATACGCAGTATTTT.

J is TRBJ2-7 and V is TRBV4-2; no clear D. The V and J ends lost 0 bases and 7 bases respectively, with 7 bases between them. The CDR3 is made up of 12 amino acids. The germline V gene has CDR1 LGHNA and CDR2 YNFKEQ. The CDR3 here is CASSQDYNEQYF. The CDR3 bases are TGTGCCAGCAGCCAAGACTACAATGAGCAGTACTTC.

The CDR3 sequence: CSVLATGELFF. The CDR3 DNA reads as TGCAGCGTTCTCGCCACCGGGGAGCTGTTTTTT. The J gene is TRBJ2-2, the V gene TRBV29-1; no firm D call. Germline lookup yields CDR1 SQVTM and CDR2 ANQGSEA. The CDR3 sequence is 11 residues long. Trimming took off 5 bases at V and 4 bases at J, with 5 bases between the two ends.

This clone has more than one count but fewer than ten. The chain has TRBV5-6 and TRBJ2-1; D might be TRBD2 (6 bases). This CDR3 has 18 residues. The V gene's germline CDR1 is SGHDT and CDR2 YYEEEE. V was cut by 3 bases and J by 6 bases, with 25 bases left in between. The CDR3 DNA reads as TGTGCCAGCAGCTCACCCTCGATTAGCGGTTACTACGGCAATGAGCAGTTCTTC. This sequence encodes CASSSPSISGYYGNEQFF.

This clone was counted only a few times. This chain connects TRBV4-2 to TRBJ1-1; D is unclear. This CDR3 comprises 15 residues. The germline gives CDR1 LGHNA, CDR2 YNFKEQ. V lost 4 bases to trimming and J lost 0 bases, with 12 bases between them. For the CDR3, the DNA is TGTGCCAGCAGCCCCCGGGGAACAATGAACACTGAAGCTTTCTTT. It encodes CASSPRGTMNTEAFF.

The chain uses TRBV5-1 and TRBJ1-5, with 7 positions matching TRBD1. CDR1 and CDR2 (germline): SGHRS, YFSETQ. The V segment lost 4 bases and the J segment 3 bases; nucleotides outside the gene matches: 7. CDR3 size: 15 residues. The CDR3 sequence is CASSPSGTVNQPQHF. For the CDR3, the DNA is TGCGCCAGCAGCCCCTCCGGGACAGTCAATCAGCCCCAGCATTTT. Full variable domain (remainder filled in from reference TRBV5-1 and TRBJ1-5): KAGVTQTPRYLIKTRGQQVTLSCSPISGHRSVSWYQQTPGQGLQFLFEYFSETQRNKGNFPGRFSGRQFSNSRSEMNVSTLELGDSALYLCASSPSGTVNQPQHFGDGTRLSIL.

This clone is a singleton in its sample. The rearrangement joins TRBV7-9 to TRBJ2-7; possible D gene TRBD1, 6 bases. Germline lookup yields CDR1 SEHNR and CDR2 FQNEAQ (reference sequence). The V end was cut by 5 bases, the J end by 6 bases, with 11 bases between. The CDR3 is 12 residues long. The DNA for the CDR3 is TGTGCCAGCAGCCAACAGGGTTCCGAGCAGTACTTC. Translated: CASSQQGSEQYF.

The chain links TRBV7-6 to TRBJ2-1, with D perhaps given as TRBD1 or TRBD2 (6 bases each). The CDR3 sequence is 13 residues long. Trimming took off 0 bases at V and 9 bases at J, with 9 bases between the two ends. In germline, CDR1 is SGHVS, CDR2 FNYEAQ. Written as DNA, the CDR3 is TGTGCCAGCAGCTTAGCCGGGGGCGGTGAGCAGTTCTTC. This encodes CASSLAGGGEQFF.

This clone came up a few times. An end of the junction does not agree with germline; a read error may underlie this. The chain combines TRBV6-1 with TRBJ2-7, with D perhaps being TRBD1 or TRBD2 (5 bases each). Germline CDR1 MNHNS, CDR2 SASEGT. The CDR3 covers 10 residues. The CDR3 sequence: CASSDIGTDF. In DNA, the CDR3 is TGTGCCAGCAGTGACATCGGGACGGACTTC.

This chain links TRBV6-1 with TRBJ2-7, with 8 bases identical to TRBD2. There are 14 residues in the CDR3. The J segment lost 2 bases and the V segment lost 6 bases, leaving 6 bases of the junction unmatched. Per the germline V gene, CDR1 is MNHNS and CDR2 is SASEGT. In DNA, the CDR3 is TGTGCCAGCAGCAAGACTAGCGAAACCTACGAGCAGTACTTC. As protein: CASSKTSETYEQYF.

A single count supports this clone. CDR3 nucleotide sequence: TGTGCCAGCAAGCCAGGGATCTATAGCAATCAGCCCCAGCATTTT. Residues: CASKPGIYSNQPQHF. The chain uses TRBV27 and TRBJ1-5; D perhaps matches TRBD1 (5 bases). CDR3 length: 15 residues. V was pared by 7 bases and J by 0 bases, with 13 bases between. Germline V lookup: CDR1 MNHEY, CDR2 SMNVEV (reference sequence).

The chain carries TRBV9 and TRBJ2-2; D is unresolved. Per germline, CDR1 SGDLS and CDR2 YYNGEE. V lost 0 bases and J 6 bases, leaving 9 bases between the germline ends. CDR3 length: 14 amino acids. The DNA for the CDR3 is TGTGCCAGCAGCGTAGTTTTGGGTTCCGGGGAGCTGTTTTTT. Protein sequence: CASSVVLGSGELFF.

This clone was counted only a few times. CDR3 sequence (DNA): TGCGCCAGCAGCTTGGGGGGAACGTACGAGCAGTACTTC. Its translation: CASSLGGTYEQYF. This chain uses TRBV5-1 with TRBJ2-7; D remains ambiguous. Looked up from germline, CDR1 is SGHRS and CDR2 is YFSETQ. V lost 0 bases and J 4 bases, leaving 8 bases between the germline ends. This CDR3 is 13 amino acids long.

CDR3 nucleotides: TGCAGCGTAGAGTCACCGGGACTTCAAACTTACGAGCAGTACTTC. Protein product: CSVESPGLQTYEQYF. The V call is TRBV29-1, the J call TRBJ2-7; a weak D match, TRBD2 (6 bases). V was clipped by 6 bases and J by 4 bases, with 22 bases between them. CDR1 SQVTM and CDR2 ANQGSEA come from the germline V gene. The CDR3 is made up of 15 amino acids.